The source of this TCR beta chain is a study of beta chain features in type 1 diabetes (dated by TCRdb to 2017 to 2018). For context, the study as a whole: No differences in mean age, gender distribution, total cell number or subset yield were found between patients and healthy donors. Across all samples, fewer than 130 million sorted cells were examined, and cell number per subset correlated strongly with RNA yield. The study compared TCRB repertoires of sorted circulating CD4+ T cell subsets between recently diagnosed type 1 diabetes patients and matched healthy donors. Regulatory and stem cell-like memory subsets were isolated from only 8 patients and 8 healthy donors, whereas naive and central memory subsets came from all 28 donors.

The full study reports these points: Type 1 diabetes patients showed a moderate but significant shortening of TCRB CDR3 length in all four CD4+ subsets. The naive, central memory and regulatory TCRB repertoires appeared to resemble one another more closely among patients than among healthy donors. PCR may preferentially amplify shorter templates, but because patient and control samples were amplified and corrected together, any resulting skew would affect both groups equally. Because the HLA sub-analyses included only small numbers of individuals, any influence of HLA type on TCRB rearrangement was left unresolved. Because cDNA was sequenced instead of genomic DNA, highly expressing activated cells could be over-represented, though the groups showed no difference in activation or CD3 levels. At VDJ recombination sites, patients with type 1 diabetes made fewer insertions and deleted more nucleotides, a pattern implying thymic rearrangement abnormalities.

From each donor, a single peripheral blood sample of about 100 mL on average was drawn into heparinised tubes. Using a panel that included CD45RO, CCR7, CD25, CD127, CD95 and CD27, naive, central memory, regulatory and stem cell-like memory CD4+ T cells were sorted on a BD FACSAria II. Every sorted population had a purity above 95%. PBMCs were separated immediately by Lymphoprep density gradient centrifugation and were stained directly, without being cultured. So that batch effects would be minimized, each experiment stained and sorted samples in pairs, pairing one healthy donor with one patient. Relative to germline, V is missing 3 bases and J is missing 4 bases, with 5 bases of the junction outside any gene match. The CDR3 holds 15 amino acids from the cysteine to the phenylalanine. The read is trimmed to its CDR3 DNA, 45 bases read in frame from base 1. CDR1 and CDR2 are read off the germline V gene as MNHNS and SASEGT.

All of the isolated RNA was reverse transcribed with the High Capacity cDNA Reverse Transcription Kit, so expressed TCRB transcripts were sequenced. Naive, central memory and regulatory T cell samples underwent deep immunoSEQ sequencing, averaging roughly 3.3 million total reads per sample. Sorted cells were lysed in RLT buffer and RNA was extracted with DNase-treated RNeasy Micro or Mini kits, depending on cell number. To prevent cross-contamination, every cell subset was processed on its own, while patient and healthy donor samples were processed together. The immunoSEQ multiplex PCR was used to amplify TCRB sequences from cDNA, generating 87-bp fragments that spanned the CDR3 region. The amplicons were sequenced using the Illumina HiSeq platform. On the study's bioinformatics: Synthetic template baselines were used to correct PCR bias computationally, reads within Hamming distance 2 were collapsed together, and singletons that could not be merged were discarded. By aligning reads against IMGT, V, D and J genes, CDR3 length, and insertions or deletions at six rearrangement sites were assigned. Within each subset, clonotype counts were normalized to the number of sorted cells before true diversity and Gini coefficients were calculated with the tcR R package. Repertoire sharing was quantified using the overlap coefficient calculated on TCRB nucleotide sequences. As a proxy for the pre-selection repertoire, out-of-frame TCRB sequences from naive cells were analyzed. TCRdb limited this immuneACCESS table to in-frame rearrangements with V and J called. A share of clones is missing; checked studies link under half to unresolved V genes, and the rest is unexplained. V, J and clone size derive from that table, while D and trimming were established from the DNA sequence. The sample table shows under 900,000 clones, and roughly 16% are seen once. The ten biggest clones cover around 0.02% of the sample.

Comment on this clone: Its cognate antigen has yet to be identified. Nothing much larger sits one base from this clone, and base qualities are not available.

Sequencing used naive CD4+ T cells from blood. The cell subset or site label, read with the paper, signifies: true naive CD4+ T cells. This TCR came from a woman between 18 and 29 years old in good health. The V gene is TRBV6-1 and the J gene is TRBJ2-2, and TRBD2 matches 7 of the central bases. The DNA reads as follows: TGTGCCAGCAGTGATTCGGGGGGTACCACCGGGGAGCTGTTTTTT. Its product reads: CASSDSGGTTGELFF.